This is a list of T cell receptor beta chains from one sample in a study of T cells in Graves' hyperthyroidism and ophthalmopathy. TCRdb fed the multiplex PCR reads into MiXCR, producing one record per CDR3 protein. Among 450,000 to 550,000 distinct CDR3 sequences listed, approximately 25% were seen once. Source material: blood. These receptors came from a woman under 40 with Graves' ophthalmopathy. Both conserved end residues are part of each CDR3. A D gene is named only where the DNA matches it firmly. Clone size appears in some rows only: once, few, many, or a class for an expanded clone.

d_gene	abundance	v_gene	j_gene	CDR3nt	CDR3aa
TRBD1	NA	TRBV27	TRBJ1-2	TGTGCCAGCAGTGCGGCTCCTACAGGGGGCGGTGAAGGCTACACCTTC	CASSAAPTGGGEGYTF
TRBD1	many	TRBV7-3	TRBJ2-6	TGTGCCAGCAGCCCGAGGACAGGGGGTCTCTCTGGGGCCAACGTCCTGACTTTC	CASSPRTGGLSGANVLTF
NA	many	TRBV6-2/TRBV6-3	TRBJ2-5	TGTGCCAGCAGATGGCACATAGGGACCCAGTACTTC	CASRWHIGTQYF
TRBD1	NA	TRBV15	TRBJ1-2	TGTGCCACCAGCAGAGAGCAGACAGGGGAAGGCTATGGCTACACCTTC	CATSREQTGEGYGYTF
TRBD2	many	TRBV6-2/TRBV6-3	TRBJ2-7	TGTGCCAGCAGTCCGCAGACTAGCCCTACCTACGAGCAGTACTTC	CASSPQTSPTYEQYF
NA	many	TRBV7-3	TRBJ1-1	TGTGCCAGCAGCCCCATCGGGGGGGGAGGTGAAGCTTTCTTT	CASSPIGGGGEAFF
NA	NA	TRBV29-1	TRBJ2-5	TGCAGCGTAAGGGAAGAGACCCAGTACTTC	CSVREETQYF
TRBD2	NA	TRBV12-3/TRBV12-4	TRBJ2-5	TGTGCCAGCAGTTTATTACTAGCGGGCCATCAAGAGACCCAGTACTTC	CASSLLLAGHQETQYF
NA	NA	TRBV6-5	TRBJ1-2	TGTGCCAGCAGTTACCGGGCCAGGGATTATGGCTACACCTTC	CASSYRARDYGYTF
TRBD1	once	TRBV19	TRBJ2-2	TGTGCCAGTAGTAATACAGGGGGCGACACCGGGGAGCTGTTTTTT	CASSNTGGDTGELFF
TRBD1	many	TRBV12-3/TRBV12-4	TRBJ1-2	TGTGCCAGCAGCCGCGGGACAGACTATGGCTACACCTTC	CASSRGTDYGYTF
TRBD1	many	TRBV6-1	TRBJ1-2	TGTGCCAGCAGTGTGGACAGGGGCGTACCTAACTATGGCTACACCTTC	CASSVDRGVPNYGYTF
NA	many	TRBV6-5	TRBJ1-3	TGTGCCAGCAGTTACTCGAGCCATTTCTCTGGAAACACCATATATTTT	CASSYSSHFSGNTIYF
NA	many	TRBV7-2	TRBJ1-2	TGTGCCAGCTTCCCCCCGGGGGGCGTAGATGGCTACACCTTC	CASFPPGGVDGYTF
NA	many	TRBV2	TRBJ2-7	TGTGCCAGCACCGGGGGTTACTACGAGCAGTACTTC	CASTGGYYEQYF
TRBD1	many	TRBV12-3/TRBV12-4	TRBJ1-5	TGTGCCAGCAGTTCCGACAGGGGCTACTATCAGCCCCAGCATTTT	CASSSDRGYYQPQHF
NA	many	TRBV20-1	TRBJ2-5	TGCAGTGCTAGAGATAGGGAGGGGGCTCAAGAGACCCAGTACTTC	CSARDREGAQETQYF
NA	NA	TRBV5-1	TRBJ2-7	TGCGCCAGCAGCTTTATGCAGGAGGGGGTTGGCTACGAGCAGTACTTC	CASSFMQEGVGYEQYF
NA	NA	TRBV12-3/TRBV12-4	TRBJ1-2	TGTGCCAGCAGGGCCCGGCAGGGGCAAGACTATGGCTACACCTTC	CASRARQGQDYGYTF
TRBD2	few	TRBV7-9	TRBJ2-2	TGTGCCAGCAGCTTCGCGGGGGGGAGCACCGGGGAGCTGTTTTTT	CASSFAGGSTGELFF
NA	many	TRBV12-5	TRBJ2-2	TGTGCTAGTGGTTTGATACAGGGGAGGCACGGGGAGCTGTTTTTT	CASGLIQGRHGELFF
NA	NA	TRBV6-1	TRBJ1-2	TGTGCCAGCAGTGTCGTCTATGGCTACACCTTC	CASSVVYGYTF
NA	few	TRBV30	TRBJ1-5	TGTGCCTGGAGTCCGGGGACTTCAATCAGCTCCCAGCATTTT	CAWSPGTSISSQHF
NA	few	TRBV28	TRBJ1-5	TGTGCCAGCAGTTTTGAGGGATATAGCAATCAGCCCCAGCATTTT	CASSFEGYSNQPQHF
NA	NA	TRBV27	TRBJ1-1	TGTGCCAGCAGTCCAGGGACCATAAAGAACACTGAAGCTTTCTTT	CASSPGTIKNTEAFF
NA	few	TRBV5-1	TRBJ1-5	TGCGCCAGCAGCTTGGGACACGGGGATCAGCCCCAGCATTTT	CASSLGHGDQPQHF
TRBD2	few	TRBV6-5	TRBJ2-5	TGTGCCAGCAGTTACGCTAGCGGGAGTGAGACCCAGTACTTC	CASSYASGSETQYF
TRBD1	NA	TRBV28	TRBJ2-7	TGTGCCAGCAGAGCCGGGACAGCGTACGAGCAGTACTTC	CASRAGTAYEQYF
TRBD1	many	TRBV19	TRBJ1-2	TGTGCCAGTAGAGATATTACCTCCGGGACAGGGAATGGCTACACCTTC	CASRDITSGTGNGYTF
TRBD1	many	TRBV20-1	TRBJ1-1	TGCAGTGCGAACGACAGGGGGAACACTGAAGCTTTCTTT	CSANDRGNTEAFF
TRBD2	few	TRBV27	TRBJ2-7	TGTGCCAGCACCTGGACTAGCGGGAGGGGATCCTACGAGCAGTACTTC	CASTWTSGRGSYEQYF
NA	many	TRBV27	TRBJ1-2	TGTGCCAGCAGTTCAGGGGAAAGGGGCTACACCTTC	CASSSGERGYTF
TRBD2	few	TRBV6-5	TRBJ2-2	TGTGCCAGCAGTTACCTCGGGGGGACCGGGGAGCTGTTTTTT	CASSYLGGTGELFF
NA	many	TRBV29-1	TRBJ1-1	TGCAGCGTTGCCAGACAGTCTAAGACTGAAGCTTTCTTT	CSVARQSKTEAFF
NA	many	TRBV24-1	TRBJ1-2	TGTGCCACCAGTGATCCTCAGACGAACTATGGCTACACCTTC	CATSDPQTNYGYTF
NA	many	TRBV12-3/TRBV12-4	TRBJ2-2	TGTGCCAGCAGCCCCGACACCACCGGGGAGCTGTTTTTT	CASSPDTTGELFF
NA	NA	TRBV4-1	TRBJ1-2	TGCGCCAGCAGCCAAGTTGTCTTTAACTATGGCTACACCTTC	CASSQVVFNYGYTF
NA	NA	TRBV5-5	TRBJ1-5	TGTGCCAGCAGCTACAGGTCATCTAATCAGCCCCAGCATTTT	CASSYRSSNQPQHF
TRBD1	many	TRBV7-3	TRBJ1-1	TGTGCCAGCAGCGAGGGGACAGGGCGGGCCACTGAAGCTTTCTTT	CASSEGTGRATEAFF
NA	NA	TRBV12-3/TRBV12-4	TRBJ2-2	TGTGCCAGCAGTTTCTCTAGCGCTGAGCTGTTTTTT	CASSFSSAELFF
NA	many	TRBV7-2	TRBJ1-2	TGTGCCAGCAGCTCAAATGACCGGCCTAACTATGGCTACACCTTC	CASSSNDRPNYGYTF
NA	many	TRBV6-5	TRBJ1-3	TGTGCCAGCAAGGACTCGGATCAGGCAACGGGAAACACCATATATTTT	CASKDSDQATGNTIYF
NA	many	TRBV4-1	TRBJ2-7	TGCGCCAGCAGCCAAGAGACTCCCGGCTACGAGCAGTACTTC	CASSQETPGYEQYF